This entry lists 8 T cell receptor beta chains sequenced from one sample in a study of blood T cell repertoires in COVID-19. Measured with immunoSEQ multiplex PCR; TCRdb has only the in-frame clones, and not every one. The data hold about 160,000 clones, with 70% to 90% observed a single time. Sequenced input: PBMCs or T cells enriched from blood (not recorded which). These receptors all come from a woman aged 45-59 years who had recovered from COVID-19.

The gene calls are TRBV28 and TRBJ1-6, with D unresolved. CDR3 length: 14 residues. Germline values: CDR1 MDHEN, CDR2 SYDVKM. The V end was cut by 5 bases, the J end by 11 bases, with 16 bases between. CDR3 in DNA: TGTGCCAGCAGTCTCTCCGGGAGGCCGCCACCCCTCCACTTT. The encoded protein is CASSLSGRPPPLHF.

V usage is TRBV4-1 and J usage is TRBJ2-6; D might be TRBD1 (6 bases). This CDR3 region has 17 residues. The germline CDR1 and CDR2 sequences are MGHRA and YSYEKL. V was cut by 3 bases and J by 2 bases, with 14 bases left in between. CDR3 in amino acids: CASSHWNRVAGANVLTF. Written as DNA, the CDR3 is TGCGCCAGCAGCCACTGGAACAGGGTTGCTGGGGCCAACGTCCTGACTTTC.

This chain links TRBV11-2 with TRBJ2-3, with TRBD2 identical over 9 bases. The CDR3 runs 16 residues. After removal of 6 bases from V and 2 bases from J, the junction contained 9 bases not matched to a gene. The germline gives CDR1 SGHAT, CDR2 FQNNGV. This CDR3 is CASRIAGGLPTDTQYF. CDR3 DNA: TGTGCCAGCAGAATCGCGGGAGGGCTTCCCACAGATACGCAGTATTTT.

This clone has more than one count but fewer than ten. The gene calls are TRBV6-2 or TRBV6-3 and TRBJ1-4; 11 positions agree with TRBD1. Looked up from germline, CDR1 is MNHEY and CDR2 is SVGEGT. The trim removed 5 bases at V and 8 bases at J, leaving 7 bases unmatched. The CDR3 length is 15 residues. The chain's CDR3 is CASSLGTGGEEKLFF. DNA for the CDR3: TGTGCCAGCAGTCTCGGGACAGGGGGAGAGGAAAAACTGTTTTTT.

This clone occurred once. The chain uses TRBV18 and TRBJ2-1; 8 bases map to TRBD2. The V segment lost 6 bases and the J segment 5 bases; nucleotides outside the gene matches: 9. Germline V gene sequence: CDR1 KGHSH, CDR2 LQKENI. The CDR3 spans 15 residues. The CDR3 DNA follows: TGTGCCAGCTCCGTAGGAGCGGGGGCCAACAATGAGCAGTTCTTC. It is translated as CASSVGAGANNEQFF.

The rearrangement joins TRBV5-1 to TRBJ1-1, with D uncertain. V lost 0 bases and J 5 bases, leaving 14 bases between the germline ends. This CDR3 contains 15 residues. Germline CDR1 and CDR2: SGHRS and YFSETQ. CDR3 amino acids: CASSLERRPGTEAFF. The CDR3 DNA follows: TGCGCCAGCAGCTTGGAACGAAGGCCGGGGACTGAAGCTTTCTTT.

The table lists this clone with a count of one. The J gene is TRBJ1-1, the V gene TRBV18, with 9 bases that match TRBD1. This CDR3 region has 14 residues. CDR1 is KGHSH and CDR2 is LQKENI in the germline V gene. V lost 4 bases and J lost 4; bases outside the gene matches: 4. Written as DNA, the CDR3 is TGTGCCAGCTCACGGACAGGGGAGGGCACTGAAGCTTTCTTT. Translated: CASSRTGEGTEAFF.

This sequence joins TRBV18 and TRBJ2-6, with D unresolved. The germline CDR1 and CDR2 sequences are KGHSH and LQKENI. The ends were cut back, 0 bases at V and 13 bases at J, with 13 bases in the middle. CDR3 length: 14 residues. CDR3 DNA sequence: TGTGCCAGCTCACCACCTAATCCCCCCCAGGTCCTGACTTTC. Encoded protein: CASSPPNPPQVLTF. The full variable domain, its missing parts supplied by reference TRBV18 and TRBJ2-6, is NAGVMQNPRHLVRRRGQEARLRCSPMKGHSHVYWYRQLPEEGLKFMVYLQKENIIDESGMPKERFSAEFPKEGPSILRIQQVVRGDSAAYFCASSPPNPPQVLTFGAGSRLTVL.